The clone carrying this T cell receptor (beta chain) was seen repeatedly, ten times or more. Its antigen is still unknown. This sample was included in a study of CD8 T cells in ankylosing spondylitis. Germline loops: CDR1 SGDLS, CDR2 YYNGEE. Trimming shortened V by 4 bases and J by 0 bases, and 8 bases separated the two germline ends. This CDR3 region has 14 residues. Study-level points and caveats: A CD8+ phenotype characterized the disease-linked clones, which were relatively rare in peripheral blood. Apparently characteristic of ankylosing spondylitis blood was a TCR beta motif (fewer than ten highly homologous variants). Within matched ankylosing spondylitis synovial fluid, disease-linked clones were reportedly significantly enriched.

A single record per CDR3 protein comes from TCRdb applying MiXCR to the 5' RACE reads. The sample lists 100,000 to 150,000 distinct CDR3 sequences, around 7% occurring once. V gene TRBV9 combines with J gene TRBJ2-1; weak D call: TRBD2 (5 bases). This TCR was recovered from a male donor with ankylosing spondylitis or in good health (not recorded which). What was sequenced was blood, either unsorted or a sorted T cell fraction (not recorded which). The CDR3 nucleotides are TGTGCCAGCAGCCCCGGGGACTCCTACAATGAGCAGTTCTTC. This sequence encodes CASSPGDSYNEQFF.